Here is one TCR beta chain with its context. This clone has just a few counts. What antigen it recognizes has not been identified. There are no base qualities to consult, and no much larger clone falls within one base. The sample comes from a study of metastatic and nonmetastatic thyroid tumors (dated by TCRdb to 2018 to 2020). Regarding the complete study: For patients with malignant and with benign thyroid disease, the researchers compared repertoires between peripheral blood samples and tumor or nodule tissue samples. Beyond this particular receptor, the publication reports: In both blood and tumor samples, TCR beta diversity was reported to be significantly higher in malignant tumors than in benign nodules.

None of the patients had been given any treatment before thyroid surgery. Using T-cell receptor beta sequencing, the researchers looked back retrospectively at clinical samples from patients, gathered between about 2012 and 2019. Libraries were constructed by PCR. Instrument used: Illumina HiSeq 4000. High-throughput sequencing was used to profile the TCR beta-chain CDR3 region of each patient. The paper's processing steps were these. The researchers built a classifier to tell apart papillary thyroid cancer patients with distant metastasis, based on CDR3 differences among clinicopathological groups. The Shannon index was used to assess repertoire diversity, and the Morisita-Horn index was used to assess tumor-blood repertoire similarity. Through fastp at Q25 and MiXCR, TCRdb rebuilt clones from the public reads, retaining in-frame beta chains. It is TCRdb's table, rather than the study itself, that gives the V and J calls and clone size. The sample includes 35,000 to 55,000 clones, with about 25% observed a single time. The leading ten clones occupy around 3.4% of the sample.

The sequence derives from a male donor with papillary thyroid cancer or a benign thyroid nodule (not recorded which). Some clones in this sample may be carry-over from other donors' samples. Specimen: blood.

The DNA sequence follows: TGTGCCAGCAGTCCACCTATACTCACCGAGGGCCAGTACTGGGGGAGCACTGAAGCTTTCTTT. This yields the protein CASSPPILTEGQYWGSTEAFF. The chain uses TRBV25-1 and TRBJ1-1, and perhaps TRBD1 as D gene, on 5 matching bases. CDR1 and CDR2 (MGHDK, SYGVNS) derive from the germline V gene. The CDR3 runs 21 amino acids, cysteine and phenylalanine included. CDR3 DNA is the only sequence kept; it has 63 bases, read in frame from the first base. V loses 5 bases, J loses 4 bases, and the germline ends lie 35 bases apart.